A selection of T cell receptor beta chains follows, all from one sample in a study of T cells after posttransplantation cyclophosphamide. Assay: immunoSEQ multiplex PCR; the TCRdb copy retains only in-frame clones and omits some. The record shows roughly 32,000 clones for this sample, with no singletons present. Sequences were obtained from PBMCs. These TCRs come from a woman in her twenties or thirties in good health and a related stem cell transplant donor. The CDR3 runs from the conserved cysteine through the conserved F or W. Each record gives: V gene, clone size, CDR3 length, J gene, D gene, CDR3 protein, CDR3 DNA. A D gene is named only where the DNA matches it firmly. Expanded clones are given a class, and other clones once, few, many or no size at all.

v_gene: TRBV11-2
abundance: many
len: 15
j_gene: TRBJ2-3
d_gene: NA
CDR3aa: CASSLGLLMADTQYF
CDR3nt: TGTGCCAGCAGCCTAGGACTCCTTATGGCGGATACGCAGTATTTT

v_gene: TRBV19
abundance: many
len: 15
j_gene: TRBJ1-4
d_gene: TRBD1
CDR3aa: CASSQSGTVNEKLFF
CDR3nt: TGTGCCAGTTCTCAGTCCGGGACAGTTAATGAAAAACTGTTTTTT

v_gene: TRBV6-2/TRBV6-3
abundance: many
len: 15
j_gene: TRBJ2-3
d_gene: TRBD2
CDR3aa: CASKLLAGGFDTQYF
CDR3nt: TGTGCCAGCAAACTACTAGCGGGGGGGTTTGATACGCAGTATTTT

v_gene: TRBV19
abundance: many
len: 15
j_gene: TRBJ1-2
d_gene: NA
CDR3aa: CASSLTGLSNYGYTF
CDR3nt: TGTGCCAGTAGTCTGACAGGATTAAGTAACTATGGCTACACCTTC

v_gene: TRBV4-3
abundance: few
len: 13
j_gene: TRBJ1-1
d_gene: NA
CDR3aa: CASSQDGPQRAFF
CDR3nt: TGCGCCAGCAGCCAAGATGGCCCTCAAAGAGCTTTCTTT

v_gene: TRBV30
abundance: NA
len: 14
j_gene: TRBJ1-2
d_gene: TRBD1
CDR3aa: CAWSWTGTNYGYTF
CDR3nt: TGTGCCTGGAGTTGGACAGGGACTAACTATGGCTACACCTTC

v_gene: TRBV6-1
abundance: many
len: 13
j_gene: TRBJ2-7
d_gene: NA
CDR3aa: CASRLGTSYEQYF
CDR3nt: TGTGCCAGCAGGCTAGGGACTTCCTACGAGCAGTACTTC

v_gene: TRBV7-9
abundance: many
len: 14
j_gene: TRBJ2-1
d_gene: TRBD1
CDR3aa: CASGWTGLDNEQFF
CDR3nt: TGTGCCAGCGGATGGACAGGGCTCGACAATGAGCAGTTCTTC

v_gene: TRBV29-1
abundance: few
len: 14
j_gene: TRBJ1-2
d_gene: TRBD1
CDR3aa: CSVDGQGAFYGYTF
CDR3nt: TGCAGCGTTGATGGGCAGGGGGCTTTCTATGGCTACACCTTC

v_gene: TRBV30
abundance: many
len: 14
j_gene: TRBJ1-4
d_gene: NA
CDR3aa: CAWSRGFVSEKLFF
CDR3nt: TGTGCCTGGAGTAGGGGGTTTGTTTCGGAAAAACTGTTTTTT

v_gene: TRBV28
abundance: many
len: 15
j_gene: TRBJ2-5
d_gene: TRBD2
CDR3aa: CASSPQTSGKETQYF
CDR3nt: TGTGCCAGCAGTCCGCAGACTAGCGGGAAGGAGACCCAGTACTTC

v_gene: TRBV5-1
abundance: few
len: 15
j_gene: TRBJ2-5
d_gene: TRBD1
CDR3aa: CASSPRDSHQETQYF
CDR3nt: TGCGCCAGCAGCCCACGGGACAGTCACCAAGAGACCCAGTACTTC

v_gene: TRBV5-5
abundance: many
len: 13
j_gene: TRBJ2-3
d_gene: NA
CDR3aa: CASRSPLAPTQYF
CDR3nt: TGTGCCAGCAGATCCCCCCTAGCCCCTACGCAGTATTTT

v_gene: TRBV12-3/TRBV12-4
abundance: NA
len: 14
j_gene: TRBJ2-5
d_gene: TRBD2
CDR3aa: CASSGGVLEKTQYF
CDR3nt: TGTGCCAGCAGTGGGGGGGTCCTCGAAAAGACCCAGTACTTC

v_gene: TRBV24-1
abundance: NA
len: 14
j_gene: TRBJ2-2
d_gene: NA
CDR3aa: CATSAGGGTGELFF
CDR3nt: TGTGCCACCAGTGCCGGGGGAGGCACCGGGGAGCTGTTTTTT

v_gene: TRBV4-3
abundance: many
len: 18
j_gene: TRBJ1-2
d_gene: NA
CDR3aa: CASSQDWIPGYMNYGYTF
CDR3nt: TGCGCCAGCAGCCAAGATTGGATCCCAGGGTACATGAACTATGGCTACACCTTC

v_gene: TRBV20-1
abundance: NA
len: 11
j_gene: TRBJ2-7
d_gene: NA
CDR3aa: CSARVEMEQYF
CDR3nt: TGCAGTGCTAGAGTAGAGATGGAGCAGTACTTC

v_gene: TRBV7-2
abundance: many
len: 15
j_gene: TRBJ2-1
d_gene: NA
CDR3aa: CASGTRQGGYNEQFF
CDR3nt: TGTGCCAGCGGCACAAGACAAGGAGGCTACAATGAGCAGTTCTTC

v_gene: TRBV4-3
abundance: many
len: 16
j_gene: TRBJ2-1
d_gene: NA
CDR3aa: CASSQDLRSTYNEQFF
CDR3nt: TGCGCCAGCAGCCAAGATCTGAGGTCGACCTACAATGAGCAGTTCTTC

v_gene: TRBV7-9
abundance: many
len: 14
j_gene: TRBJ2-7
d_gene: TRBD1
CDR3aa: CASSLGSGGHEQYF
CDR3nt: TGTGCCAGCAGCTTAGGGTCAGGGGGCCACGAGCAGTACTTC

v_gene: TRBV14
abundance: NA
len: 16
j_gene: TRBJ1-1
d_gene: NA
CDR3aa: CASSQGPGVPNTEAFF
CDR3nt: TGTGCCAGCAGCCAAGGCCCGGGGGTGCCGAACACTGAAGCTTTCTTT

v_gene: TRBV6-1
abundance: many
len: 15
j_gene: TRBJ1-1
d_gene: TRBD1
CDR3aa: CASGDRGQMNTEAFF
CDR3nt: TGTGCCAGCGGTGACAGGGGGCAGATGAACACTGAAGCTTTCTTT

v_gene: TRBV19
abundance: many
len: 13
j_gene: TRBJ1-1
d_gene: NA
CDR3aa: CASTEGSNTEAFF
CDR3nt: TGTGCCAGTACCGAGGGCTCGAACACTGAAGCTTTCTTT

v_gene: TRBV4-3
abundance: many
len: 15
j_gene: TRBJ1-1
d_gene: NA
CDR3aa: CASSQTDRLNTEAFF
CDR3nt: TGCGCCAGCAGCCAAACAGACAGGTTGAACACTGAAGCTTTCTTT

v_gene: TRBV28
abundance: many
len: 13
j_gene: TRBJ1-1
d_gene: TRBD1
CDR3aa: CATWDREGTEAFF
CDR3nt: TGTGCCACCTGGGACAGGGAAGGAACTGAAGCTTTCTTT

v_gene: TRBV6-1
abundance: NA
len: 15
j_gene: TRBJ2-3
d_gene: NA
CDR3aa: CASSRQGPSTDTQYF
CDR3nt: TGTGCCAGCAGCCGCCAGGGCCCTAGCACAGATACGCAGTATTTT

v_gene: TRBV14
abundance: few
len: 17
j_gene: TRBJ2-5
d_gene: NA
CDR3aa: CASSQGFGQGYQETQYF
CDR3nt: TGTGCCAGCAGCCAAGGGTTCGGGCAGGGCTACCAAGAGACCCAGTACTTC

v_gene: TRBV5-8
abundance: many
len: 13
j_gene: TRBJ2-3
d_gene: TRBD2
CDR3aa: CASSLGLADEQYF
CDR3nt: TGTGCCAGCAGCTTGGGACTAGCGGACGAGCAGTATTTT

v_gene: TRBV6-1
abundance: few
len: 14
j_gene: TRBJ2-3
d_gene: NA
CDR3aa: CASSGTREPDTQYF
CDR3nt: TGTGCCAGCAGTGGTACCAGGGAGCCAGATACGCAGTATTTT

v_gene: TRBV19
abundance: many
len: 13
j_gene: TRBJ2-7
d_gene: NA
CDR3aa: CASRSRQTYEQYF
CDR3nt: TGTGCCAGTAGGAGTCGACAAACCTACGAGCAGTACTTC

v_gene: TRBV18
abundance: many
len: 18
j_gene: TRBJ2-6
d_gene: NA
CDR3aa: CASSPELQVSSGANVLTF
CDR3nt: TGTGCCAGCTCACCAGAATTACAGGTTTCCTCCGGGGCCAACGTCCTGACTTTC

v_gene: TRBV19
abundance: NA
len: 14
j_gene: TRBJ2-3
d_gene: NA
CDR3aa: CASSIRGETDTQYF
CDR3nt: TGTGCCAGTAGTATTAGAGGGGAGACAGATACGCAGTATTTT

v_gene: TRBV7-8
abundance: few
len: 14
j_gene: TRBJ2-7
d_gene: NA
CDR3aa: CASSLDRESYEQYF
CDR3nt: TGTGCCAGCAGCTTAGACAGGGAATCCTACGAGCAGTACTTC

v_gene: TRBV5-1
abundance: many
len: 14
j_gene: TRBJ1-2
d_gene: TRBD1
CDR3aa: CASSYTGGAGGYTF
CDR3nt: TGCGCCAGCAGCTACACAGGGGGCGCGGGTGGCTACACCTTC

v_gene: TRBV4-1
abundance: few
len: 18
j_gene: TRBJ2-4
d_gene: TRBD1
CDR3aa: CASSQSINRGQGKNIQYF
CDR3nt: TGCGCCAGCAGCCAATCTATCAATCGGGGACAGGGCAAAAACATTCAGTACTTC

v_gene: TRBV27
abundance: many
len: 15
j_gene: TRBJ1-4
d_gene: NA
CDR3aa: CASSLVGIRGEKLFF
CDR3nt: TGTGCCAGCAGTTTAGTCGGCATACGGGGTGAAAAACTGTTTTTT

v_gene: TRBV6-4
abundance: few
len: 17
j_gene: TRBJ2-2
d_gene: TRBD2
CDR3aa: CASSVLAGHGDTGELFF
CDR3nt: TGTGCCAGCAGCGTACTAGCGGGTCATGGGGACACCGGGGAGCTGTTTTTT

v_gene: TRBV4-3
abundance: many
len: 14
j_gene: TRBJ1-4
d_gene: TRBD1
CDR3aa: CASDPGQINEKLFF
CDR3nt: TGCGCCAGCGACCCGGGACAGATTAATGAAAAACTGTTTTTT

v_gene: TRBV11-2
abundance: many
len: 16
j_gene: TRBJ2-3
d_gene: TRBD2
CDR3aa: CASSYLAGWGGDTQYF
CDR3nt: TGTGCCAGCAGCTACCTAGCGGGGTGGGGGGGAGATACGCAGTATTTT

v_gene: TRBV12-3/TRBV12-4
abundance: many
len: 14
j_gene: TRBJ2-3
d_gene: TRBD2
CDR3aa: CASSFSGGTDTQYF
CDR3nt: TGTGCCAGCAGTTTCAGCGGGGGGACAGATACGCAGTATTTT

v_gene: TRBV11-2
abundance: many
len: 14
j_gene: TRBJ1-6
d_gene: TRBD1
CDR3aa: CASSLWDSASPLHF
CDR3nt: TGTGCCAGCAGCTTATGGGACAGTGCTTCACCCCTCCACTTT

v_gene: TRBV7-9
abundance: many
len: 13
j_gene: TRBJ2-7
d_gene: TRBD1
CDR3aa: CASSPGTGPEQYF
CDR3nt: TGTGCCAGCAGCCCCGGGACAGGGCCCGAGCAGTACTTC

v_gene: TRBV7-9
abundance: few
len: 15
j_gene: TRBJ2-3
d_gene: TRBD1
CDR3aa: CASSLTGQITDTQYF
CDR3nt: TGTGCCAGCAGTCTTACGGGACAGATCACAGATACGCAGTATTTT

v_gene: TRBV6-2/TRBV6-3
abundance: many
len: 16
j_gene: TRBJ1-5
d_gene: TRBD1
CDR3aa: CASRRDRRYSNQPQHF
CDR3nt: TGTGCCAGCAGAAGGGACAGACGGTATTCCAATCAGCCCCAGCATTTT

v_gene: TRBV12-3/TRBV12-4
abundance: few
len: 15
j_gene: TRBJ1-1
d_gene: NA
CDR3aa: CASSFSGREYTEAFF
CDR3nt: TGTGCCAGCAGTTTCTCGGGCAGGGAGTACACTGAAGCTTTCTTT

v_gene: TRBV5-1
abundance: many
len: 15
j_gene: TRBJ1-4
d_gene: NA
CDR3aa: CASSGGPGGGEKLFF
CDR3nt: TGCGCCAGCAGCGGGGGCCCGGGCGGTGGGGAAAAACTGTTTTTT

v_gene: TRBV27
abundance: many
len: 14
j_gene: TRBJ1-1
d_gene: NA
CDR3aa: CASKGGGGYTEAFF
CDR3nt: TGTGCCAGCAAGGGAGGGGGGGGTTACACTGAAGCTTTCTTT

v_gene: TRBV12-3/TRBV12-4
abundance: many
len: 15
j_gene: TRBJ2-2
d_gene: NA
CDR3aa: CASSLGQGYTGELFF
CDR3nt: TGTGCCAGCAGTTTGGGGCAGGGATACACCGGGGAGCTGTTTTTT

v_gene: TRBV19
abundance: many
len: 15
j_gene: TRBJ1-4
d_gene: NA
CDR3aa: CASSIFSGEGEKLFF
CDR3nt: TGTGCCAGTAGTATATTTTCCGGGGAAGGTGAAAAACTGTTTTTT

v_gene: TRBV6-2/TRBV6-3
abundance: many
len: 16
j_gene: TRBJ2-7
d_gene: NA
CDR3aa: CASSRFKAGFTYEQYF
CDR3nt: TGTGCCAGCAGTAGGTTTAAGGCGGGTTTTACCTACGAGCAGTACTTC

v_gene: TRBV29-1
abundance: few
len: 12
j_gene: TRBJ2-5
d_gene: NA
CDR3aa: CSVDEGQETQYF
CDR3nt: TGCAGCGTTGATGAGGGCCAAGAGACCCAGTACTTC

v_gene: TRBV4-1
abundance: many
len: 16
j_gene: TRBJ1-1
d_gene: TRBD1
CDR3aa: CASSPPGDRGRTEAFF
CDR3nt: TGCGCCAGCAGCCCCCCCGGGGACAGGGGGCGGACTGAAGCTTTCTTT

v_gene: TRBV12-3/TRBV12-4
abundance: NA
len: 16
j_gene: TRBJ2-2
d_gene: NA
CDR3aa: CASSFQGFGGTGELFF
CDR3nt: TGTGCCAGCAGTTTTCAGGGGTTCGGCGGCACCGGGGAGCTGTTTTTT

v_gene: TRBV12-3/TRBV12-4
abundance: many
len: 14
j_gene: TRBJ1-3
d_gene: NA
CDR3aa: CASRRSRDTYTIYF
CDR3nt: TGTGCCAGCAGACGATCCCGGGACACTTACACCATATATTTT

v_gene: TRBV5-4
abundance: many
len: 15
j_gene: TRBJ2-1
d_gene: NA
CDR3aa: CASSFDRAGHNEQFF
CDR3nt: TGTGCCAGCAGCTTTGATCGTGCTGGGCACAATGAGCAGTTCTTC

v_gene: TRBV7-9
abundance: many
len: 13
j_gene: TRBJ2-3
d_gene: NA
CDR3aa: CASSGGDTDTQYF
CDR3nt: TGTGCCAGCAGTGGCGGGGACACAGATACGCAGTATTTT

v_gene: TRBV25-1
abundance: NA
len: 15
j_gene: TRBJ2-7
d_gene: NA
CDR3aa: CASSESGDPLYEQYF
CDR3nt: TGTGCCAGCAGTGAGTCAGGAGACCCTCTCTACGAGCAGTACTTC

v_gene: TRBV9
abundance: many
len: 17
j_gene: TRBJ2-1
d_gene: TRBD2
CDR3aa: CASSVGPSGTRGHEQFF
CDR3nt: TGTGCCAGCAGCGTAGGTCCTAGCGGGACTCGGGGGCATGAGCAGTTCTTC